This T cell receptor (beta chain) emerged from a study of T cells in Graves' hyperthyroidism and ophthalmopathy. This clonotype has only a few counts. Amplification yielded TCR beta CDR3 regions, with RNA transcripts as the source. HTBI primers were used for first-round RT-PCR of the TCR CDR3. MiXCR, applied by TCRdb to the multiplex PCR reads, yields one record per CDR3 protein. Here the sample spans 250,000 to 350,000 distinct CDR3 sequences, roughly 17% being singletons. V shed 1 base and J shed 2 bases, with 12 bases lying between them. Germline lookup yields CDR1 DFQATT and CDR2 SNEGSKA (reference sequence). The CDR3 contains 15 residues.

This TCR was sampled from a man aged 25 to 40 with Graves' hyperthyroidism. Sequences were obtained from blood. This sequence joins TRBV20-1 and TRBJ1-5; D uncertain. The CDR3, as DNA: TGCAGTGCTAGAGCCCACGGCGGGGGCAATCAGCCCCAGCATTTT. This codes for CSARAHGGGNQPQHF.